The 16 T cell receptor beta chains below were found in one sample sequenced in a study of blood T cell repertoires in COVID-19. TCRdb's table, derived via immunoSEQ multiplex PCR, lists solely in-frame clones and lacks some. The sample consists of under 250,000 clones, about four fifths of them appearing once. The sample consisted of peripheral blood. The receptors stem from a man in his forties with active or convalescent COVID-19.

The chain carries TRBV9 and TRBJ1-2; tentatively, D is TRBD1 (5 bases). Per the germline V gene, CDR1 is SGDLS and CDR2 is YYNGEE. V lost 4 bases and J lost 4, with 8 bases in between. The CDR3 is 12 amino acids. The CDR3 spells CASSFGGYGYTF. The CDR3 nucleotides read TGTGCCAGCAGCTTCGGGGGCTATGGCTACACCTTC.

The CDR3 sequence: CATSETSGRGDEQFF. Written as DNA, the CDR3 is TGTGCCACCAGTGAAACTAGCGGGAGAGGCGATGAGCAGTTCTTC. V is TRBV24-1 and J is TRBJ2-1; 11 nucleotides match TRBD2. This CDR3 is 15 amino acids long. V was pared by 4 bases and J by 8 bases, with 6 bases of the junction left unmatched. The V gene's germline CDR1 is KGHDR and CDR2 SFDVKD.

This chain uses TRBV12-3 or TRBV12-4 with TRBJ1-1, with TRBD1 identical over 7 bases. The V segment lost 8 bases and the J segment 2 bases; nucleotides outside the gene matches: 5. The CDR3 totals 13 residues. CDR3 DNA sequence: TGTGCCAGCCTGGACAGGACTAACACTGAAGCTTTCTTT. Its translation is CASLDRTNTEAFF.

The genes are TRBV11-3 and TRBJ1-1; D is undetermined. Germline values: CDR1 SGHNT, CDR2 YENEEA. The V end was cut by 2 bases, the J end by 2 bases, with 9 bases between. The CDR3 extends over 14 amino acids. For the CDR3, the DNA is TGTGCCAGCAGCTTATTCTCAGTAAACACTGAAGCTTTCTTT. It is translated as CASSLFSVNTEAFF.

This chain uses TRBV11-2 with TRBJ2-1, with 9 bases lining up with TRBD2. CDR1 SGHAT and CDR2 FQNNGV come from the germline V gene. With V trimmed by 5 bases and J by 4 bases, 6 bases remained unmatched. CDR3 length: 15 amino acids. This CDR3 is CASSTRLADYNEQFF. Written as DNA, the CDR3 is TGTGCCAGCAGCACTCGACTAGCGGATTACAATGAGCAGTTCTTC.

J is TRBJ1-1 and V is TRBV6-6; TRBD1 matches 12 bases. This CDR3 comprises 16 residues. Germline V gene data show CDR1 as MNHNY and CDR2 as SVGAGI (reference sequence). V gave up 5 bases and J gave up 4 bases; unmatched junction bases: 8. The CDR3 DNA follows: TGTGCCAGCAGTACCGGGACAGGGGGCCCGAGCACTGAAGCTTTCTTT. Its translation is CASSTGTGGPSTEAFF.

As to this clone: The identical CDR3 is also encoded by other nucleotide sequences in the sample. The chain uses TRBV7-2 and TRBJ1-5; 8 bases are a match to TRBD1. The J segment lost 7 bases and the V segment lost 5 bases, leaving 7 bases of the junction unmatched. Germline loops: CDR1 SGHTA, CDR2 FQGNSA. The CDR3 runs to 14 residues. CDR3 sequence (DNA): TGTGCCAGCAGCCAAGGACAGGGCGGCCAGCCCCAGCATTTT. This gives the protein CASSQGQGGQPQHF.

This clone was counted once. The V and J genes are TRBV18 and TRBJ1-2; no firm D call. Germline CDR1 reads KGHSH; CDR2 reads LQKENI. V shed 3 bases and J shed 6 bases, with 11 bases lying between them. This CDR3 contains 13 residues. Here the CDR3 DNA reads TGTGCCAGCTCACCGAGGGAGGTTGATGGCTACACCTTC. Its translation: CASSPREVDGYTF. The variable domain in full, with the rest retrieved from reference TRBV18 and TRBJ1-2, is NAGVMQNPRHLVRRRGQEARLRCSPMKGHSHVYWYRQLPEEGLKFMVYLQKENIIDESGMPKERFSAEFPKEGPSILRIQQVVRGDSAAYFCASSPREVDGYTFGSGTRLTVV.

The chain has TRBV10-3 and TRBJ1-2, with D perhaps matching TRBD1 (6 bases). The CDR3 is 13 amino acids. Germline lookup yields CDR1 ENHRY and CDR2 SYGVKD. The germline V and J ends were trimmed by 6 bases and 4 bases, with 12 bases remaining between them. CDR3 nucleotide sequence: TGTGCCATCAGCCCAGGGGATAGCTATGGCTACACCTTC. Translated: CAISPGDSYGYTF.

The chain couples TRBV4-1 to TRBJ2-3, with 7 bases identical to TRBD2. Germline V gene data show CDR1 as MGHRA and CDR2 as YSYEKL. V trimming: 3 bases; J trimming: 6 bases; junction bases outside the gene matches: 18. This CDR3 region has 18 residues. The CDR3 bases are TGCGCCAGCAGCCAGGATTTCATAGCGGGTAGGGAGCGGGATACGCAGTATTTT. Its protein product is CASSQDFIAGRERDTQYF.

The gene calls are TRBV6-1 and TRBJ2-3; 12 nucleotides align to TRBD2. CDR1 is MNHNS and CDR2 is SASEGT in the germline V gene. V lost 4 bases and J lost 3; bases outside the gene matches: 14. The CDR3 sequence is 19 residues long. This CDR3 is CASSGALAGGPSSTDTQYF. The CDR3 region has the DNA TGTGCCAGCAGTGGGGCCCTAGCGGGAGGGCCCTCTAGTACAGATACGCAGTATTTT.

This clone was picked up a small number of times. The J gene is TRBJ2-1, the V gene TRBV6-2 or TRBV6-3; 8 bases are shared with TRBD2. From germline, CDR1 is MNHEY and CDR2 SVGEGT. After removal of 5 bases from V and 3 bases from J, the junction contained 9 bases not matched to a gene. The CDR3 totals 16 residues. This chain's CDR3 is CASSRVASGYYNEQFF. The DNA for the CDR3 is TGTGCCAGCAGTCGGGTGGCTAGCGGGTACTACAATGAGCAGTTCTTC.

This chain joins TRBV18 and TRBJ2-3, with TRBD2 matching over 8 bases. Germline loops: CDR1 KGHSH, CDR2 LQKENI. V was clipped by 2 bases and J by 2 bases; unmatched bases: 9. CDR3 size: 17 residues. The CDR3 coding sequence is TGTGCCAGCTCACCAAGGATTTCGGGGGGGATCACAGATACGCAGTATTTT. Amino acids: CASSPRISGGITDTQYF.

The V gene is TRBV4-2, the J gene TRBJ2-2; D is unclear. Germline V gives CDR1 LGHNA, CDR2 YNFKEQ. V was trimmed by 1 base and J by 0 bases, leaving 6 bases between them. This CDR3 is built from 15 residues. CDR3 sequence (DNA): TGTGCCAGCAGCCAAGGAGGAGCGAACACCGGGGAGCTGTTTTTT. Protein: CASSQGGANTGELFF.

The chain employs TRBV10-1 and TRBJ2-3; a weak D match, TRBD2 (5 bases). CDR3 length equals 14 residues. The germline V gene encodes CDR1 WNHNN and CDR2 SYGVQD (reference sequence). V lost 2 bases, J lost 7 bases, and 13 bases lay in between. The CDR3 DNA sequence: TGCGCCAGCAGTGAGGAACTAGAGGGAAATACGCAGTATTTT. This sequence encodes CASSEELEGNTQYF.

DNA for the CDR3: TGTGCCGGTGGTCGGTACACTGAAGCTTTCTTT. Protein sequence: CAGGRYTEAFF. The J gene is TRBJ1-1, the V gene TRBV2, with no clear D. The CDR3 contains 11 residues. The germline V gene encodes CDR1 SNHLY and CDR2 FYNNEI. Between the trimmed V and J ends, which lost 11 bases and 3 bases, there was a span of 10 bases.